The 4 T cell receptor beta chains listed next were all sequenced from one sample in a study of OX40 agonist ivuxolimab in advanced cancers. Measured with immunoSEQ multiplex PCR; TCRdb has only the in-frame clones, and not every one. The table lists tens of thousands of clones, roughly 80% of them singletons, with around 4.2% in the top ten. Here the sequenced sample was CD4+ or CD8+ T cells sorted from blood, taken in a trial of the OX40 agonist ivuxolimab. These receptors came from an adult with an advanced solid tumor such as melanoma, head and neck, liver or kidney cancer.

This chain connects TRBV5-8 to TRBJ1-1; 7 positions match TRBD1. V lost 3 bases to trimming and J lost 6 bases; unmatched junction nucleotides: 8. This CDR3 comprises 14 residues. Germline V gene lookup returns CDR1 SGHTS and CDR2 YDEGEE. Written as DNA, the CDR3 is TGTGCCAGCAGCTCTCGGTACAGGGGCTCTGAAGCTTTCTTT. It translates to CASSSRYRGSEAFF.

CDR3 protein: CASSPAAGVGETQYF. CDR3 in DNA: TGTGCCAGCAGCCCAGCGGCAGGGGTAGGAGAGACCCAGTACTTC. The genes are TRBV11-2 and TRBJ2-5, with D possibly TRBD1 on 6 matching bases. The CDR3 covers 15 residues. Per germline, CDR1 SGHAT and CDR2 FQNNGV. Trimming removed 5 bases from V and 4 bases from J, with 17 bases in between.

The V and J genes are TRBV7-9 and TRBJ1-2, with 9 nucleotides matching TRBD1. The germline CDR1 and CDR2 sequences are SEHNR and FQNEAQ (reference sequence). After removal of 5 bases from V and 10 bases from J, the junction contained 5 bases not matched to a gene. The CDR3 has 12 residues. The CDR3: CASSETGGDYTF. DNA for the CDR3: TGTGCCAGCAGCGAGACAGGGGGGGACTACACCTTC.

This clone has a handful of counts. This chain's CDR3 is CASSPIMVTDTQYF. In DNA, the CDR3 is TGTGCCAGCTCACCAATCATGGTGACAGATACGCAGTATTTT. The chain joins TRBV18 to TRBJ2-3, with D unresolved. The CDR3 spans 14 residues. Trimming took 2 bases from V and 3 from J, leaving 9 bases between them. CDR1 KGHSH and CDR2 LQKENI come from the germline V gene.